This paragraph reports one T cell receptor beta chain. The antigen is not known. It was 5'RACE with constant-segment primers that produced the TCR alpha and TCR beta cDNA libraries, which carried sample barcodes and UMIs. TCRdb re-called the 5' RACE reads through MiXCR, storing one row per CDR3 protein. The sample comprises 210,000 or so distinct CDR3 sequences, about 16% of which are singletons, and roughly 2.4% rests with the top ten. The entry originates in a study of T-cell memory formation after mild COVID-19. V lost 0 bases to trimming and J lost 5 bases, with 8 bases between them. Germline values: CDR1 SGHNT, CDR2 YYREEE (reference sequence). This CDR3 has 13 residues. General study points: Contracting clones from day 15 to 85 had balanced CD4/CD8; later expanders favoured CD4+.

The rearrangement uses TRBV5-4 and TRBJ2-5; D unclear. Material: PBMCs or a T cell subset sorted from them (not recorded which). The clonotype was recovered from an adult woman who had mild COVID-19 (a few samples of this study predate the infection). Cell type and time point are not known. The CDR3 coding sequence is TGTGCCAGCAGCTTGGGTACCGGGGAGACCCAGTACTTC. Amino acid sequence: CASSLGTGETQYF.